The rows below give T cell receptor beta chains drawn from one sample of a study of cytomegalovirus exposure and HLA in healthy donors. Profiled with immunoSEQ multiplex PCR; TCRdb holds only in-frame clones, not every one. The sample consists of 80,000 to 95,000 clones, 64% of them appearing once. The source material was PBMCs. These receptors were collected from a human donor in good health. Both conserved end residues are part of each CDR3. D genes are given only for firm matches. Size values are once, few and many counts, or a class for expanded clones, and some rows have none.

CDR3aa,CDR3nt,j_gene,v_gene,d_gene,abundance
CASRTSGGAVDTQYF,TGTGCCAGCAGGACTAGCGGGGGGGCAGTAGATACGCAGTATTTT,TRBJ2-3,TRBV5-4,TRBD2,.
CASSHSNQPQHF,TGTGCCAGCAGCCACTCGAATCAGCCCCAGCATTTT,TRBJ1-5,TRBV14,.,.
CASSPQGAGTNEKLFF,TGTGCCAGCAGTCCCCAGGGGGCCGGCACTAATGAAAAACTGTTTTTT,TRBJ1-4,TRBV7-9,TRBD1,.
CAWSSEVGSHSPLHF,TGTGCCTGGAGTTCGGAGGTGGGCAGTCATTCCCCCCTCCACTTT,TRBJ1-6,TRBV30,.,.
CASSSGPRGNEQYF,TGTGCCAGCAGCTCGGGCCCCAGGGGAAACGAGCAGTACTTC,TRBJ2-7,TRBV7-2,.,.
CASSPTPRPGSSYNEQFF,TGTGCCAGCAGCCCAACCCCCCGGCCGGGGAGCTCCTACAATGAGCAGTTCTTC,TRBJ2-1,TRBV9,.,.
CAWSRTGGWTGELFF,TGTGCCTGGAGTCGGACAGGGGGCTGGACCGGGGAGCTGTTTTTT,TRBJ2-2,TRBV30,TRBD1,.
CASSPGAGGDYGYTF,TGTGCCAGCTCACCGGGGGCAGGGGGTGACTATGGCTACACCTTC,TRBJ1-2,TRBV18,TRBD1,few
CASSSGQARTILPQFGYTF,TGTGCCAGCAGCTCGGGACAGGCTCGGACCATATTACCCCAATTTGGCTACACCTTC,TRBJ1-2,TRBV5-4,TRBD1,.
CASSQNHRQGGTNYGYTF,TGCGCCAGCAGCCAAAACCACCGACAGGGGGGGACTAACTATGGCTACACCTTC,TRBJ1-2,TRBV4-1,TRBD1,.
CASSYMARPTQHF,TGTGCCAGCAGTTATATGGCTAGGCCGACCCAGCATTTT,TRBJ1-5,TRBV6-6,.,.